This TCR beta chain was captured by sequencing in a study of identical twins. Broader study findings: Twin-shared out-of-frame alpha sequences showed excess low generation probability. Zero-insertion results could be subject to partial confounding by invariant MAIT and iNKT cells.

A universal primer site was incorporated via template switching, and the cDNA contained unique molecular identifiers. TCRdb analysed the 5' RACE reads with MiXCR anew, one entry per CDR3 protein. Of 1.5 million to 2 million distinct CDR3 sequences listed, less than 40% are singletons. Points on this clonotype: Its target is not known.

Every sampled donor was Caucasian and healthy. V was cut by 0 bases and J by 2 bases, with 7 bases left in between. The CDR3 runs to 14 residues. CDR1 and CDR2 from the germline V gene are MNHEY and SMNVEV (reference sequence). The sample consisted of cord blood. The clonotype originates from a newborn girl in good health. This rearrangement joins TRBV27 to TRBJ2-5; no definite D call. This chain's CDR3 is CASSLSIGQETQYF. CDR3 in DNA: TGTGCCAGCAGTTTATCGATAGGGCAAGAGACCCAGTACTTC.